This T cell receptor (beta chain) was identified during a study of T cells in Graves' hyperthyroidism and ophthalmopathy. Study outcomes and limitations: Ophthalmopathy cases were set apart from stable hyperthyroidism by a 13 V-J model.

RNA transcripts yielded amplified TCR beta CDR3 regions. A first-round RT-PCR of the TCR CDR3 used the HTBI primer set. TCRdb recomputed calls from the multiplex PCR reads with MiXCR, one row per CDR3 protein. The table has over 200,000 distinct CDR3 sequences, about 17% seen once. About this clonotype: Its matching antigen is unknown.

The V gene's germline CDR1 is SQVTM and CDR2 ANQGSEA. V lost 5 bases to trimming and J lost 7 bases; unmatched junction nucleotides: 8. The CDR3 has 14 amino acids. Aged 18 to 65, the patients had hyperthyroidism that was newly diagnosed and had lasted under 2 months. Diagnoses used clinical symptoms, serum thyroxine and TRAb, thyroid ultrasound and orbital computed tomography. The PBMCs were taken from about 9.7 ml of fresh peripheral blood. The clonotype comes from a man aged 40-49 years with Graves' hyperthyroidism. The V gene is TRBV29-1, the J gene TRBJ2-1, with 10 positions matching TRBD2. Sequenced input: blood. The CDR3 DNA reads as TGCAGCGTTTTGATAGCGGGGGGTGGTAATGAGCAGTTCTTC. As protein: CSVLIAGGGNEQFF.